These 4 T cell receptor beta chains originate from one sample sequenced in a study of shared clonotypes between healthy human individuals. Clones were read by immunoSEQ multiplex PCR, and TCRdb kept only the in-frame ones, dropping some. The sample has over a million clones, approximately 96% seen once; the top ten hold roughly 1.2%. The specimen was naive CD4+ T cells sorted from blood. Subset in this sample: CD45RA+ positively selected. The receptors were gathered from a man under 40 in good health.

The V and J genes are TRBV15 and TRBJ1-2, with TRBD1 matching over 7 bases. V dropped 3 bases and J dropped 3; count of bases not matched to a gene: 4. The CDR3 is 14 residues long. The V gene's germline CDR1 is LNHNV and CDR2 YYDKDF (reference sequence). The CDR3 here is CATSRGQGDYGYTF. CDR3 nucleotides: TGTGCCACCAGCAGGGGGCAGGGGGACTATGGCTACACCTTC.

The chain employs TRBV28 and TRBJ2-5, with D perhaps matching TRBD1 (5 bases). The CDR3 length is 16 residues. V was pared by 3 bases and J by 2 bases, with 16 bases between. Germline loops: CDR1 MDHEN, CDR2 SYDVKM. CDR3 DNA sequence: TGTGCCAGCAGTTTGGCGGCAGGGTTGGTTCAAGAGACCCAGTACTTC. Translation gives CASSLAAGLVQETQYF.

The CDR3 nucleotides read TGTGCCAGCAGCTACCGAAGGACTGCCTACAATGAGCAGTTCTTC. Translation: CASSYRRTAYNEQFF. V usage is TRBV14 and J usage is TRBJ2-1; tentatively, D is TRBD2 (5 bases). V dropped 5 bases and J dropped 2 bases, with 13 bases sitting between them. The germline gives CDR1 SGHDN, CDR2 FVKESK. The CDR3 totals 15 residues.

This clone was seen a single time. The V and J genes are TRBV6-1 and TRBJ2-5; 8 nucleotides line up with TRBD1. The germline CDR1 and CDR2 sequences are MNHNS and SASEGT. The CDR3 is made up of 15 amino acids. V shed 3 bases and J 1 base; nucleotides not matched to a gene: 4. The CDR3: CASSDQGALQETQYF. The CDR3 coding sequence is TGTGCCAGCAGTGACCAGGGGGCCCTCCAAGAGACCCAGTACTTC.